The 27 T cell receptor beta chains in this list originate from one sample, sequenced in a study of blood T cell repertoires in COVID-19. The method was immunoSEQ multiplex PCR; TCRdb's version includes in-frame clones alone and lacks a portion of them. The table records 150,000 to 200,000 clones, 83% of them present only once. The material sequenced was peripheral blood. The source of these receptors is a human donor in a cohort sampled during active COVID-19.

J is TRBJ1-2 and V is TRBV5-6; no firm D call. Germline CDR1 is SGHDT and CDR2 is YYEEEE. CDR3 length equals 17 residues. Trimming pared 0 bases from V and 2 bases from J, leaving 17 bases between. This CDR3 reads CASSLVWSGRTNYGYTF. CDR3 nucleotide sequence: TGTGCCAGCAGCTTGGTTTGGTCAGGCCGTACCAACTATGGCTACACCTTC.

V gene TRBV7-2 combines with J gene TRBJ1-1; TRBD1 is a possible D gene (6 bases). Germline V lookup: CDR1 SGHTA, CDR2 FQGNSA. The CDR3 spans 14 residues. Trimming shortened V by 6 bases and J by 0 bases, and 11 bases separated the two germline ends. The CDR3 DNA sequence: TGTGCCAGCAGTAAACAGGGCATGAACACTGAAGCTTTCTTT. This gives the protein CASSKQGMNTEAFF.

The V and J genes are TRBV24-1 and TRBJ2-1, with unresolved D. The CDR3 length is 15 residues. Trimming shortened V by 3 bases and J by 9 bases, and 17 bases separated the two germline ends. CDR1 and CDR2 (germline): KGHDR, SFDVKD. The CDR3 nucleotides are TGTGCCACCAGTGATCAGAACTCCCCTCGGGTTGAGCAGTTCTTC. It specifies CATSDQNSPRVEQFF.

The chain couples TRBV6-5 to TRBJ1-1; D remains unclear. Germline V gene sequence: CDR1 MNHEY, CDR2 SVGAGI. The CDR3 runs 12 residues. V was trimmed by 5 bases and J by 8 bases, leaving 12 bases between them. For the CDR3, the DNA is TGTGCCAGCAGTCGGTCGAGGTCAGAAGCTTTCTTT. Residues: CASSRSRSEAFF.

The V and J genes are TRBV7-8 and TRBJ2-6; D ambiguous. The CDR3 is 18 amino acids. CDR1 SGHVS and CDR2 FQNEAQ come from the germline V gene. V was trimmed by 1 base and J by 0 bases, leaving 13 bases between them. For the CDR3, the DNA is TGTGCCAGCAGCTTAGAATCTCGCCTCAGCTCTGGGGCCAACGTCCTGACTTTC. Translated, it gives CASSLESRLSSGANVLTF.

CDR3 amino acids: CASSPALGNTEAFF. CDR3 DNA: TGTGCCAGCTCACCGGCCCTAGGGAACACTGAAGCTTTCTTT. The chain has TRBV18 and TRBJ1-1, with D unresolved. The CDR3 is 14 amino acids. Trimming cost V 3 bases and J 1 base, with 9 bases left between them. Germline CDR1 and CDR2: KGHSH and LQKENI.

The chain links TRBV5-1 to TRBJ1-3; a weak D match, TRBD1 (5 bases). V was pared by 4 bases and J by 0 bases, with 8 bases between. Germline CDR1 and CDR2: SGHRS and YFSETQ. The CDR3 loop spans 14 amino acids. CDR3 protein: CASSVDNSGNTIYF. The CDR3 nucleotides are TGCGCCAGCAGCGTGGACAACTCTGGAAACACCATATATTTT.

The rearrangement joins TRBV10-1 to TRBJ2-7; 8 bases are a match to TRBD2. This CDR3 region has 12 residues. The J segment lost 7 bases and the V segment lost 2 bases, leaving 1 base of the junction unmatched. CDR1 is WNHNN and CDR2 is SYGVQD in the germline V gene (reference sequence). The chain's CDR3 is CASSEIAGEQYF. The CDR3 bases are TGCGCCAGCAGTGAGATAGCGGGGGAGCAGTACTTC.

The chain has TRBV19 and TRBJ2-3, with TRBD1 identical over 8 bases. The CDR3 contains 14 residues. V shed 5 bases, J shed 0 bases, and the junction held 1 base outside the gene matches. The germline V gene encodes CDR1 LNHDA and CDR2 SQIVND (reference sequence). The CDR3 bases are TGTGCCAGTAGTCAGGGGGCGAGCACAGATACGCAGTATTTT. Protein: CASSQGASTDTQYF. The complete variable domain, with remaining parts taken from reference TRBV19 and TRBJ2-3, reads DGGITQSPKYLFRKEGQNVTLSCEQNLNHDAMYWYRQDPGQGLRLIYYSQIVNDFQKGDIAEGYSVSREKKESFPLTVTSAQKNPTAFYLCASSQGASTDTQYFGPGTRLTVL.

The rearrangement joins TRBV28 to TRBJ2-7; D remains ambiguous. Between the trimmed V and J ends, which lost 3 bases and 0 bases, there was a span of 9 bases. The germline CDR1 and CDR2 sequences are MDHEN and SYDVKM. The CDR3 totals 14 residues. This chain's CDR3 is CASSFTLSSYEQYF. The CDR3 region has the DNA TGTGCCAGCAGTTTCACTTTGAGCTCCTACGAGCAGTACTTC.

The rearrangement links TRBV27 to TRBJ2-7; D is possibly TRBD2 (5 bases). The V gene's germline CDR1 is MNHEY and CDR2 SMNVEV (reference sequence). Trimming cost V 2 bases and J 0 bases, with 8 bases left between them. The CDR3 has 14 residues. As DNA, the CDR3 is TGTGCCAGCAGTTTAAGGGAGAGCTCCTACGAGCAGTACTTC. Residues: CASSLRESSYEQYF.

The chain is built from TRBV7-3 and TRBJ1-1; 8 bases agree with TRBD1. The V segment lost 5 bases and the J segment 8 bases; nucleotides outside the gene matches: 10. Germline V CDR1 and CDR2: SGHTA, FQGTGA. The CDR3 length is 14 residues. CDR3 amino acids: CASSLDPTGAEAFF. The DNA for the CDR3 is TGTGCCAGCAGCCTAGACCCGACAGGGGCCGAAGCTTTCTTT.

In the case of this clone: The same CDR3 arises from other DNA sequences in this sample as well. The chain links TRBV7-9 to TRBJ2-2, with 11 bases that match TRBD2. V shed 5 bases, J shed 0 bases, and the junction held 2 bases outside the gene matches. This CDR3 contains 16 residues. Germline CDR1 reads SEHNR; CDR2 reads FQNEAQ (reference sequence). The CDR3 protein is CASSPGLAANTGELFF. The CDR3 DNA sequence: TGTGCCAGCAGCCCGGGACTAGCGGCGAACACCGGGGAGCTGTTTTTT.

The chain joins TRBV15 to TRBJ1-2; 7 bases map to TRBD1. CDR1 is LNHNV and CDR2 is YYDKDF in the germline V gene (reference sequence). The CDR3 loop spans 15 amino acids. V was pared by 0 bases and J by 8 bases, with 9 bases of the junction left unmatched. The CDR3 DNA reads TGTGCCACCAGCAGAGATCGGAAGGGGGCGGACGGCTACACCTTC. Translation: CATSRDRKGADGYTF.

The chain employs TRBV12-3 or TRBV12-4 and TRBJ2-7; D unclear. The CDR3 runs 13 residues. V dropped 8 bases and J dropped 0 bases, with 11 bases sitting between them. Here the CDR3 DNA reads TGTGCCAGCGGCCGCTCAAGCTCCTACGAGCAGTACTTC. Residues: CASGRSSSYEQYF.

The CDR3 spells CASSPRELMNTEAFF. CDR3 sequence (DNA): TGTGCCAGCTCACCACGGGAGCTCATGAACACTGAAGCTTTCTTT. This chain uses TRBV18 with TRBJ1-1; D is unclear. Per the germline V gene, CDR1 is KGHSH and CDR2 is LQKENI. Trimming left V 1 base short and J 0 bases short, with 9 bases between. This CDR3 has 15 amino acids.

The chain links TRBV4-3 to TRBJ2-2; D is perhaps TRBD1 (6 bases). The V and J ends lost 0 bases and 6 bases respectively, with 11 bases between them. Germline values: CDR1 LGHNA, CDR2 YSLEER. There are 15 residues in the CDR3. The CDR3 here is CASSQDGGASGELFF. CDR3 nucleotide sequence: TGCGCCAGCAGCCAAGATGGGGGCGCGTCCGGGGAGCTGTTTTTT.

V usage is TRBV27 and J usage is TRBJ1-5; D not certain. Deletions cut 3 bases from V and 3 bases from J, with 9 bases between. The CDR3 consists of 14 residues. CDR1 and CDR2 from the germline V gene are MNHEY and SMNVEV (reference sequence). The CDR3 DNA reads TGTGCCAGCAGTTTGGGAGGGTTCAATCAGCCCCAGCATTTT. It translates to CASSLGGFNQPQHF.

This chain joins TRBV19 and TRBJ1-1; no firm D call. This CDR3 region has 12 residues. Trimming shortened V by 8 bases and J by 3 bases, and 10 bases separated the two germline ends. Germline V gives CDR1 LNHDA, CDR2 SQIVND (reference sequence). This chain's CDR3 is CASRGVDTEAFF. The CDR3 region has the DNA TGTGCCAGTCGGGGTGTTGACACTGAAGCTTTCTTT.

The chain recombines TRBV4-2 with TRBJ2-7; tentative D call: TRBD2 (5 bases). Trimming took 0 bases from V and 2 from J, leaving 26 bases between them. Germline V gene sequence: CDR1 LGHNA, CDR2 YNFKEQ. This CDR3 is built from 20 residues. The CDR3 here is CASSQDLAELKGRLTYEQYF. In nucleotides, the CDR3 is TGTGCCAGCAGCCAAGACCTTGCTGAGTTAAAAGGGAGACTTACCTACGAGCAGTACTTC.

The gene calls are TRBV4-1 and TRBJ2-2; 11 bases align to TRBD1. The CDR3 sequence is 18 residues long. Unmatched junction bases numbered 6, after V lost 2 bases and J lost 1 base. The germline V gene has CDR1 MGHRA and CDR2 YSYEKL. CDR3 nucleotides: TGCGCCAGCAGCCAACCTAGCGGGACAGGGGGGAACACCGGGGAGCTGTTTTTT. Its protein product is CASSQPSGTGGNTGELFF.

V gene TRBV9 combines with J gene TRBJ2-5; 10 nucleotides match TRBD2. V was pared by 4 bases and J by 2 bases, with 2 bases of the junction left unmatched. In germline, CDR1 is SGDLS, CDR2 YYNGEE. The CDR3 runs 14 residues. As DNA, the CDR3 is TGTGCCAGCAGCAAGACTAGCGGGCAAGAGACCCAGTACTTC. Translated, it gives CASSKTSGQETQYF. Filled out from reference TRBV9 and TRBJ2-5, the complete variable domain reads DSGVTQTPKHLITATGQRVTLRCSPRSGDLSVYWYQQSLDQGLQFLIQYYNGEERAKGNILERFSAQQFPDLHSELNLSSLELGDSALYFCASSKTSGQETQYFGPGTRLLVL.

This sequence joins TRBV4-3 and TRBJ2-6; 7 bases are shared with TRBD1. The CDR3 totals 16 residues. Germline V gene data show CDR1 as LGHNA and CDR2 as YSLEER. The V gene end was trimmed by 0 bases and the J gene end by 2 bases; junction bases not matched to a gene: 1. The CDR3 sequence: CASSQETGTGANVLTF. The CDR3 nucleotides are TGCGCCAGCAGCCAAGAGACAGGGACTGGGGCCAACGTCCTGACTTTC.

This clone was recorded a few times. The chain is built from TRBV7-2 and TRBJ2-1, with TRBD2 identical over 11 bases. V shed 5 bases and J 7 bases; nucleotides not matched to a gene: 4. There are 14 residues in the CDR3. Germline V gene sequence: CDR1 SGHTA, CDR2 FQGNSA. The DNA for the CDR3 is TGTGCCAGCAGCCCCACTAGCGGGAGAAATGAGCAGTTCTTC. It is translated as CASSPTSGRNEQFF. Using reference TRBV7-2 and TRBJ2-1 for the parts outside the CDR3, the full variable domain is GAGVSQSPSNKVTEKGKDVELRCDPISGHTALYWYRQSLGQGLEFLIYFQGNSAPDKSGLPSDRFSAERTGGSVSTLTIQRTQQEDSAVYLCASSPTSGRNEQFFGPGTRLTVL.

The chain's CDR3 is CASSQGTSGGYEQYF. CDR3 bases: TGTGCCAGCAGCCAAGGGACTAGCGGGGGGTACGAGCAGTACTTC. J is TRBJ2-7 and V is TRBV4-2, with 14 bases matching TRBD2. Germline V gene data show CDR1 as LGHNA and CDR2 as YNFKEQ. The CDR3 extends over 15 amino acids. Trimming at V came to 1 base and at J to 4 bases, leaving 0 bases not matched to a gene.

In regard to this clone: The same CDR3 also results from other DNA sequences found in this sample. V and J are TRBV15 and TRBJ2-7; 7 nucleotides line up with TRBD1. V lost 0 bases, J lost 4 bases, and 3 bases stayed unmatched. The CDR3 extends over 14 amino acids. Germline V gene lookup returns CDR1 LNHNV and CDR2 YYDKDF (reference sequence). In DNA form, the CDR3 reads TGTGCCACCAGCAGAGATAGGGGGCCATACGAGCAGTACTTC. Protein sequence: CATSRDRGPYEQYF. The variable domain in full, completed from reference TRBV15 and TRBJ2-7, reads DAMVIQNPRYQVTQFGKPVTLSCSQTLNHNVMYWYQQKSSQAPKLLFHYYDKDFNNEADTPDNFQSRRPNTSFCFLDIRSPGLGDTAMYLCATSRDRGPYEQYFGPGTRLTVT.

V usage is TRBV28 and J usage is TRBJ2-5; TRBD2 aligns across 8 bases. The length of the CDR3 is 14 residues. Germline lookup yields CDR1 MDHEN and CDR2 SYDVKM. J was trimmed by 3 bases and V by 7 bases; bases with no gene match: 7. The CDR3 loop is CASKLELAEETQYF. For the CDR3, the DNA is TGTGCCAGCAAACTCGAACTAGCGGAAGAGACCCAGTACTTC.